The subject of this entry is one TCR beta chain. Its antigen is still unknown. Base qualities are not at hand, and no much larger clone is one base apart. Collaborating institutions collected whole blood in K2EDTA tubes following their own protocols. For TCRbeta analysis, collaborator samples were shipped as frozen whole blood, as isolated PBMCs, or as DNA extracted from either sample type. As encoded in the germline V gene (reference sequence), CDR1 is WNHNN while CDR2 is SYGVQD. Measured from the cysteine to the phenylalanine, the CDR3 is 14 residues long. Of all the DNA, just the CDR3 is kept, 42 bases in frame from base 1. V lost 4 bases and J lost 3 bases; the stretch between them is 7 bases long. These data belong to a study of blood T cell repertoires in COVID-19 (dated by TCRdb to the early 2020s). Regarding the complete study: The collaborator samples originated in the United States, Italy and Spain and spanned the acute and convalescent phases of COVID-19. A de-identified subject ID, COVID-19 status, age in years and sex were almost always included in the sample metadata. The repertoires were released in a freely available public database intended as a resource for research on the immune response to SARS-CoV-2. Deeply sampled blood TCRbeta repertoires from subjects exposed to, actively infected with, or recovered from COVID-19 were included in the dataset. The material from the prospective study consisted of cDNA or gDNA derived from T cells, B-cell-depleted T cells, or PBMCs. HLA class I and class II types, where available, came from metadata supplied by the sample provider rather than from assay-based typing. Samples were obtained from the ongoing ImmuneRACE study (first 160 participants) and from roughly 1,300 subjects provided by 6 global collaborators.

TCRbeta CDR3 regions were amplified from genomic DNA using the immunoSEQ Assay, a bias-controlled multiplex PCR. The authors' analysis ran thus. The number of nucleated cells in each sample was estimated from the amplification of reference gene primers within the assay. To quantify the absolute abundance of each unique TCRbeta CDR3 rearrangement, sequence reads were collapsed and filtered. For each sample, productive Simpson clonality was calculated as the square root of Simpson's diversity index over productive rearrangements. What TCRdb holds here is the immuneACCESS table cut down to in-frame rearrangements. Part of the clones is not present; checked against another copy, under half of the missing clones reflect an unresolved V gene, and the others are unexplained. Clonal size and the V and J genes are those of that table, whereas D and trimming came from the DNA. This sample lists approximately 410,000 clones; 70% to 90% were detected once. 1.4% of the sample is taken by the ten largest.

What the research found in general, with its limitations: Clinical and demographic metadata were provided uncurated, with the amount varying by source and participant.

The sequence came from a woman in her thirties with active or convalescent COVID-19. The chain couples TRBV10-1 to TRBJ2-6; 6 matching bases give a weak D call of TRBD2. Sequencing used peripheral blood. The CDR3 region reads CASSGLDGANVLTF. Read as DNA, the sequence is TGCGCCAGCAGTGGACTAGATGGGGCCAACGTCCTGACTTTC.